The T cell receptor (beta chain) under discussion was sequenced for a study of Ad26.COV2.S vaccination and SARS-CoV-2 variants. Remarks on this clone: Its cognate antigen is unknown.

CDR1 is LNHDA and CDR2 is SQIVND in the germline V gene (reference sequence). J lost 6 bases, V lost 7 bases, and 7 bases had no gene match. The CDR3 totals 15 residues. Using immunoSEQ multiplex PCR, the repertoire was profiled, and TCRdb retains in-frame clones only, with some absent. The sample has some 180,000 clones; roughly 87% are singletons. General study results and limits: Considerable breadth of spike-specific CD8+ and CD4+ T cell responses has reportedly been documented following vaccination. There was a possibility that the TCR breadth and depth analyses underestimated total T cell responses. Vaccine and placebo recipients had similar non-spike TCR breadth. Vaccine recipients had higher spike-specific TCR breadth than placebo recipients.

This receptor was obtained from a human donor who had recovered from COVID-19. The sample here was peripheral blood, taken after recovery from COVID-19. V and J are TRBV19 and TRBJ2-1; 12 bases line up with TRBD2. CDR3 sequence: CASNLLAGGSNEQFF. CDR3 coding DNA: TGTGCCAGTAACCTGCTAGCGGGAGGGTCCAATGAGCAGTTCTTC. Full variable domain (missing parts from reference TRBV19 and TRBJ2-1): DGGITQSPKYLFRKEGQNVTLSCEQNLNHDAMYWYRQDPGQGLRLIYYSQIVNDFQKGDIAEGYSVSREKKESFPLTVTSAQKNPTAFYLCASNLLAGGSNEQFFGPGTRLTVL.